This TCR beta chain was captured in a study of molecular identifiers for immune sequencing clone quantification. TCRdb processed the PCR reads anew with MiXCR; each CDR3 protein has one entry. The repertoire holds 400,000 to 600,000 distinct CDR3 sequences, with around a fifth as singletons. J was trimmed by 2 bases and V by 5 bases; bases with no gene match: 8. Germline assignment: CDR1 ENHRY and CDR2 SYGVKD. This CDR3 comprises 16 residues. The table lists this clonotype with a few counts. Input material: naive CD8+ T cells from blood, with Jurkat cell RNA spiked in. Noted subset: FACS-sorted CD8+CD4-CCR7+CD45RA+ naive T cells. V and J are TRBV10-3 and TRBJ2-3; TRBD2 aligns across 9 bases. This receptor was taken from a human donor in good health. Some libraries in this study had Jurkat cell RNA spiked in. The CDR3 is CAISLGLAVTTDTQYF. The CDR3 DNA follows: TGTGCCATCAGTCTGGGACTAGCAGTTACCACAGATACGCAGTATTTT.